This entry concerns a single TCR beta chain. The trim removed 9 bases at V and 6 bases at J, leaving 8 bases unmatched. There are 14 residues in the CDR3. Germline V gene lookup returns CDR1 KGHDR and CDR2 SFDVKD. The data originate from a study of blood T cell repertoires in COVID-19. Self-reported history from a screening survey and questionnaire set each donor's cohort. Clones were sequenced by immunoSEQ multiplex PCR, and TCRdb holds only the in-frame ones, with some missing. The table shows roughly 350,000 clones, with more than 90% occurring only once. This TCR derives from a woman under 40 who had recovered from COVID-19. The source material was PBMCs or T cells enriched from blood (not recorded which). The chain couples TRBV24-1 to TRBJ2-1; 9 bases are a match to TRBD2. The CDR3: CATERLAGSNEQFF. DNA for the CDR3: TGTGCCACCGAGCGGCTAGCGGGGTCCAATGAGCAGTTCTTC.